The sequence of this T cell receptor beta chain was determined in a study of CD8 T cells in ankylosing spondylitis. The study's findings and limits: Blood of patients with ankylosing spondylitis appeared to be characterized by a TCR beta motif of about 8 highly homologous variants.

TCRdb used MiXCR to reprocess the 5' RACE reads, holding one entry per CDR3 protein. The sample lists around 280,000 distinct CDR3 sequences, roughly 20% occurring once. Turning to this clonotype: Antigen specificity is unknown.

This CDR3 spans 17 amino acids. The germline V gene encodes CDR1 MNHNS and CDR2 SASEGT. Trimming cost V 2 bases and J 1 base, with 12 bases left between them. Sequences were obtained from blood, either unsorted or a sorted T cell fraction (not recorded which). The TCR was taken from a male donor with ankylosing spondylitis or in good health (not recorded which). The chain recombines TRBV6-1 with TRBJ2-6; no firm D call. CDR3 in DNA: TGTGCCAGCAGTGAATCCCGGAAGGTTTCTGGGGCCAACGTCCTGACTTTC. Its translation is CASSESRKVSGANVLTF.